Detailed here is one T cell receptor (beta chain). What it binds is unknown. This specimen comes from a study of cytomegalovirus exposure and HLA in healthy donors. Findings and limits, study-wide: Reports indicated that the classifier achieved high specificity and sensitivity in diagnosing cytomegalovirus status.

PCR amplification relied on 60 Vbeta primers (plus 13 Jbeta primers). In the original processing: Counted up in a later analysis, unique TCR beta chains came to some 75 million, with some 11 million shared. The method was immunoSEQ multiplex PCR; TCRdb's version includes in-frame clones alone and lacks a portion of them. For V, J and clone size, that table is used; D and trimming come from the DNA. The sample shows about 140,000 clones, more than 70% of them seen only once. The TCR sequence derives from a man aged 35-49 years in good health and CMV-seronegative. Sample: PBMCs.

CDR3 in DNA: TGTGCCATCAGTGAGTCAACGAGGGGGCCAGAGCTAGATAATGAAAAACTGTTTTTT. It translates to CAISESTRGPELDNEKLFF. The genes are TRBV10-3 and TRBJ1-4, with 7 bases fitting TRBD1. CDR1 and CDR2 from the germline V gene are ENHRY and SYGVKD. The CDR3 length is 19 residues. The ends lost 0 bases at V and 4 bases at J; junction bases unmatched: 14.